This is a list of T cell receptor beta chains from one sample in a study of Graves' ophthalmopathy and Graves' hyperthyroidism. TCRdb fed the multiplex PCR reads into MiXCR, producing one record per CDR3 protein. Of hundreds of thousands of distinct CDR3 sequences in the sample, about two fifths are singletons; the top ten hold around 3.3%. The specimen was peripheral blood. These receptors originate from an adult man with Graves' ophthalmopathy. Both conserved end residues are trimmed from each CDR3.

TRBV7-8	TRBJ1-4	ASSTGALDEKLF
TRBV12-3/TRBV12-4	TRBJ1-5	ASSFGSGQNQPQH
TRBV7-2	TRBJ1-2	ASPRSEQGYGYT
TRBV19	TRBJ1-1	ASTRFEGVTFNTEAF
TRBV5-1	TRBJ2-3	ASSIRDRGTDTQY
TRBV7-9	TRBJ2-1	ASSLGSREQF
TRBV9	TRBJ1-2	ASSPWMGRGVRYT
TRBV7-2	TRBJ2-1	ASSPGLADYNEQF
TRBV11-1	TRBJ2-7	ASSHKGLGAYEQY
TRBV2	TRBJ1-4	ASSPASRGAENEKLF
TRBV6-5	TRBJ2-5	ASSLVNSGGTQAQY
TRBV5-1	TRBJ1-2	ASSFAGGGYT
TRBV4-1	TRBJ2-5	ASSPGLVFETQY
TRBV3-1	TRBJ1-4	ASSQAAQTNEKLF
TRBV9	TRBJ2-2	ASSLRLAGNAGELF
TRBV2	TRBJ1-5	ASTREGIGQETQH
TRBV7-9	TRBJ2-7	ASSLRLAGGPDEQY
TRBV10-3	TRBJ1-5	ASGGTGGPDQPQH
TRBV20-1	TRBJ2-7	SARNSGSAYEQY
TRBV2	TRBJ2-5	ASSTRGRPGAQETQY
TRBV7-3	TRBJ1-5	ASINLGQPQH
TRBV6-6	TRBJ1-1	ASSIRDSNTEAF
TRBV2	TRBJ2-1	ASRQSSYNEQF
TRBV20-1	TRBJ1-6	CARGGAVNNSPLH
TRBV5-6	TRBJ2-7	ASSRWFSGTGVAYEQY
TRBV29-1	TRBJ1-3	SVAHGTGRTIY
TRBV19	TRBJ1-1	ASSISENTEAF
TRBV29-1	TRBJ2-7	SVRAGGAYEQY
TRBV19	TRBJ1-5	ASSKEDRNVYSNQPQH
TRBV7-6	TRBJ1-5	ASSLLSGGGQPQH
TRBV29-1	TRBJ1-2	SLHPQGGYT
TRBV20-1	TRBJ2-7	SASRSRAGTYEQY
TRBV25-1	TRBJ1-1	AWSVGAGAEAF
TRBV2	TRBJ1-5	ASSRTGGVGFYQPQH
TRBV2	TRBJ1-2	ASREGRQGNYGYT
TRBV9	TRBJ2-7	ASSRNRDGAVGQS
TRBV15	TRBJ1-5	ATSRAYSNQPQH